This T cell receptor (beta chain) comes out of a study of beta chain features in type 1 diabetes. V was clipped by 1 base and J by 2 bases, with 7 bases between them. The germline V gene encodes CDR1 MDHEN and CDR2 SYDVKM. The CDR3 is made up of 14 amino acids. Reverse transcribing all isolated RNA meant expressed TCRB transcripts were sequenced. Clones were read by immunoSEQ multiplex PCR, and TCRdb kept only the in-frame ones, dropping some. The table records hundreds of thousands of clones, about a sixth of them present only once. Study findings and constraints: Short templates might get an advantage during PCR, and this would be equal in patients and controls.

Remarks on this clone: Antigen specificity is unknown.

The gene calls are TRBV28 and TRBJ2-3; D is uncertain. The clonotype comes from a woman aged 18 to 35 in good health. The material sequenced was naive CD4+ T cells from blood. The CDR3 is CASSLSQPTDTQYF. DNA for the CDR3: TGTGCCAGCAGTTTATCCCAGCCCACAGATACGCAGTATTTT. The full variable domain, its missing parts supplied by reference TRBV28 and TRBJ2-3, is DVKVTQSSRYLVKRTGEKVFLECVQDMDHENMFWYRQDPGLGLRLIYFSYDVKMKEKGDIPEGYSVSREKKERFSLILESASTNQTSMYLCASSLSQPTDTQYFGPGTRLTVL.